Listed below are T cell receptor beta chains from one sample, sequenced in a study of blood T cell repertoires in COVID-19. TCRdb's table, derived via immunoSEQ multiplex PCR, lists solely in-frame clones and lacks some. The sample gives approximately 240,000 clones, approximately 87% of which show up once; 3.1% is in the top ten. Sequenced input: PBMCs or T cells enriched from blood (not recorded which). The receptor source for this set is a woman between 50 and 59 years old in a cohort exposed to, infected with or recovered from COVID-19 (not recorded which). Each CDR3 is given with its conserved first and last residue. A D gene is named only where the DNA matches it firmly. Size is omitted from some rows. Given values are once, few, many or a class for expanded clones.

CDR3nt	CDR3aa	v_gene	j_gene	abundance	d_gene
TGTGCCACCAGCAGAGTGGACTTTTATAGCAATCAGCCCCAGCATTTT	CATSRVDFYSNQPQHF	TRBV15	TRBJ1-5	NA	NA
TGTGCCAACCACAGGGACAGGGGGCTTGAAGCTTTCTTT	CANHRDRGLEAFF	TRBV2	TRBJ1-1	once	TRBD1
TGTGCCAGCAGCCCAGGACTAGCGGGGTACGAGCAGTACTTC	CASSPGLAGYEQYF	TRBV7-6	TRBJ2-7	NA	TRBD2
TGCGCCAGCAGCCAAGTTTGGGGGCGCAAGGAAAAACTGTTTTTT	CASSQVWGRKEKLFF	TRBV4-3	TRBJ1-4	NA	NA
TGTGCCTGGATGGATCAGGGGAACTATGGCTACACCTTC	CAWMDQGNYGYTF	TRBV30	TRBJ1-2	NA	NA
TGTGCCAGTAGTAGCTCCGGGACAGGGGGCTTTGAAGCTTTCTTT	CASSSSGTGGFEAFF	TRBV19	TRBJ1-1	NA	TRBD1
TGTGCCAGCAGAGGACAGGGGAGGGGTGGCTACACCTTC	CASRGQGRGGYTF	TRBV6-5	TRBJ1-2	NA	TRBD1
TGTGCCTGGAGTTGGAGGGCTAACTATGGCTACACCTTC	CAWSWRANYGYTF	TRBV30	TRBJ1-2	once	NA
TGTGCCAGCACCCCCAGGGTACAAGGCTACACCTTC	CASTPRVQGYTF	TRBV6-2/TRBV6-3	TRBJ1-2	NA	NA
TGTGCCAGCAGCTTAGCACTGACAGGGATCTCTGGAAACACCATATATTTT	CASSLALTGISGNTIYF	TRBV7-2	TRBJ1-3	NA	TRBD1
TGTGCCACCAGTGATTTTAATGAGCGGGGGACAGATACGCAGTATTTT	CATSDFNERGTDTQYF	TRBV24-1	TRBJ2-3	NA	TRBD2
TGTGCCAGCAGCCCAATACCTACAATCCAGGCGGGCTACACCTTC	CASSPIPTIQAGYTF	TRBV7-2	TRBJ1-2	NA	NA
TGTGCCAGCGGAACACCGGGACTAGCGGGCCACGAGCAGTACTTC	CASGTPGLAGHEQYF	TRBV27	TRBJ2-7	NA	TRBD2
TGTGCCAGCAGCAAAAACGACAGGACCGGGGCAATAGTCATCGATCAGCCCCAGCATTTT	CASSKNDRTGAIVIDQPQHF	TRBV21-1	TRBJ1-5	NA	NA
TGTGCCAGCAGCCAAACACCCTATAATTCACCCCTCCACTTT	CASSQTPYNSPLHF	TRBV4-2	TRBJ1-6	NA	NA
TGTGCTAGCAGCTTAGGGGTAGCGGGACAGGGGGTTTCCTACGAGCAGTACTTC	CASSLGVAGQGVSYEQYF	TRBV7-7	TRBJ2-7	NA	TRBD1
TGTGCCAGCGCCCTGAGGGAGACCCAGTACTTC	CASALRETQYF	TRBV7-9	TRBJ2-5	NA	NA
TGTGCCATCAGTGAGCAGCGCTATGGCTACACCTTC	CAISEQRYGYTF	TRBV10-3	TRBJ1-2	once	NA
TGTGCCAGCAGCTTACGGACAGGGGGCTTACGTACTGAAGCTTTCTTT	CASSLRTGGLRTEAFF	TRBV7-2	TRBJ1-1	NA	TRBD1
TGCGCCAGCAGCCCCTTTACCCCGGGACAGGGGTATGGCTACACCTTC	CASSPFTPGQGYGYTF	TRBV5-1	TRBJ1-2	NA	TRBD1
TGTGCCAGCAGCTTAGCGAGGCAGGGACTTTACAATGAGCAGTTCTTC	CASSLARQGLYNEQFF	TRBV7-6	TRBJ2-1	NA	NA
TGTGCCAGCAGTTTTCCGTATAGCAATCAGCCCCAGCATTTT	CASSFPYSNQPQHF	TRBV28	TRBJ1-5	NA	NA
TGTGCCAGCAGCCAAGTAGCGACAGGGGCAAATGAAAAACTGTTTTTT	CASSQVATGANEKLFF	TRBV4-2	TRBJ1-4	once	TRBD1
TGTGCCAGCAGTGTTGGGACATATAATGGCTACACCTTC	CASSVGTYNGYTF	TRBV2	TRBJ1-2	NA	NA
TGTGCCAGCAGTTTAGGAGGGGATGGAGAAAAACTGTTTTTT	CASSLGGDGEKLFF	TRBV28	TRBJ1-4	NA	NA
TGTGCCAGCAGCCAAGATCTGGAGGGTGGGAGGATTCAGTACTTC	CASSQDLEGGRIQYF	TRBV14	TRBJ2-4	NA	NA
TGTGCCAGCAGCTTAGAAGAACGGGCGGGGGCCGGGGAGCTGTTTTTT	CASSLEERAGAGELFF	TRBV7-8	TRBJ2-2	NA	TRBD2
TGTGCCAGCAGTGTAACGGCTAGCGGGGGCTACGAGCAGTACTTC	CASSVTASGGYEQYF	TRBV28	TRBJ2-7	NA	TRBD2
TGTGCCAGCTCACCGCGGGGCAGGACCGAAAATTCACCCCTCCACTTT	CASSPRGRTENSPLHF	TRBV18	TRBJ1-6	NA	NA
TGTGCCAGCAGTTTTCCAACAGCACCCATAACCGGGGAGCTGTTTTTT	CASSFPTAPITGELFF	TRBV28	TRBJ2-2	few	NA
TGTGCCAGCAGCCCTCCCCCGGGGAGGAACACCGGGGAGCTGTTTTTT	CASSPPPGRNTGELFF	TRBV7-2	TRBJ2-2	NA	NA
TGTGCCAGCAGCTTAGATGTCGGAGTGAACTATGGCTACACCTTC	CASSLDVGVNYGYTF	TRBV11-2	TRBJ1-2	NA	NA
TGTGCCAGCAGTCTTACCCAACCACTCAGGGGTCAGGCCGGGGAGCTGTTTTTT	CASSLTQPLRGQAGELFF	TRBV6-6	TRBJ2-2	NA	NA
TGTGCCAGCAGTGAAAGGTCAGGGGGTCCTTTCTACTATGGCTACACCTTC	CASSERSGGPFYYGYTF	TRBV6-1	TRBJ1-2	NA	TRBD1
TGTGCCAGCAGCCTGACAGGGAACTATGGCTACACCTTC	CASSLTGNYGYTF	TRBV6-2/TRBV6-3	TRBJ1-2	once	TRBD1
TGCGCGGCGGGCCCGAGCTCCTACAATGAGCAGTTCTTC	CAAGPSSYNEQFF	TRBV4-1	TRBJ2-1	NA	NA
TGTGCTAGTGGTTTGGGGACAGGGAATTCACCCCTCCACTTT	CASGLGTGNSPLHF	TRBV12-5	TRBJ1-6	NA	TRBD1
TGCGCCAGCAGCCGAGGGACTAGCGGGAACACCGGGGAGCTGTTTTTT	CASSRGTSGNTGELFF	TRBV4-1	TRBJ2-2	NA	TRBD2
TGTGCCAGCAGCTCCCCAACGGGGAAAGACAATGAGCAGTTCTTC	CASSSPTGKDNEQFF	TRBV7-8	TRBJ2-1	NA	NA